This section outlines one T cell receptor (beta chain) sequence together with its context. Its recognized antigen is unknown. The sample holds no much larger clone one base away, and base qualities are not on file. Using the deep immunoSEQ assay, TCR CDR3 regions were amplified from genomic DNA by multiplex PCR. Genomic DNA extracted from each cell subset was distributed evenly over all wells of several immunoSEQ 96-well plates, and each plate served as one replicate. For sorted subsets, roughly 200 ng of genomic DNA, equivalent to around 30,000 T cell genomes, went into each replicate PCR. Purified libraries were measured with a Qubit 3.0 fluorometer, size-checked on a Bioanalyzer 2100, and measured again with the KAPA Library Quantification kit. Every immunoSEQ 96-well plate was sequenced on a separate single-read 150-cycle Illumina NextSeq 550 flow cell. Under the source paper's analysis protocol: Because the immunoSEQ output included only junctional sequences and no quality scores, the filtering could not be the same as the filtering used for full-length reads. Sequences were annotated with PyIR, a Python wrapper for IgBLAST v1.9, and V/J genes and CDR3 were assigned using IMGT germline references. Any read was removed if the V/J assignment was weak (E-value above 1e-6), the CDR3 was missing, or the read contained stop codons, out-of-frame junctions, or ambiguous translated residues. V3J clonotypes were defined as sequences sharing an identical inferred V gene, J gene, and CDR3 amino acid sequence. To compute the percentage overlap between repertoires, the number of shared unique clonotypes was divided by the size of the smaller repertoire. Three approaches were used to assess repertoire richness: RTK rarefaction, the Chao1 estimator, and Recon v2.1 estimates of unobserved clonotypes. Generation probabilities for all TCRbeta clonotypes obtained by the gDNA method from several donors were computed using OLGA. Entries here come from immuneACCESS through TCRdb and include only in-frame sequences with V and J called. Some clones fail to appear in such tables; in the studies checked, an unresolved V gene covers under half of the shortfall, and the cause of the remainder is unknown. The V and J calls and clone size were taken over from that table, and D and trimming were inferred from the DNA. This sample comprises 500,000 to 550,000 clones, around 95% of them detected only once. Of the sample, 0.055% to 0.075% falls within the top ten clones.

These data belong to a study of shared clonotypes between healthy human individuals (dated by TCRdb to 2020 to 2021). Background for the entire study: A couple of women and a few men aged 18 to 49 years were included in the cohort. The study deeply sequenced blood TCR repertoires of 5 or 6 healthy adults to estimate repertoire size and the extent of clonotype sharing between individuals. Each donor's leukapheresis produced roughly between roughly 0.85 and 9 billion PBMCs. For each donor, three plates each were used for CD4 naive and CD4 memory, two plates were used for CD8 naive, and one plate was used for CD8 memory. Libraries were prepared and TCR repertoires were sequenced by different laboratories using diverse techniques, in order to increase sequencing depth and limit assay-specific biases.

Donors were healthy HIV-negative adults with no recently reported acute infections or vaccinations. Every donor was a Caucasian adult residing in Nashville, Tennessee, USA. CD4+ T cells were enriched through magnetic negative selection, after which naive cells were positively selected on CD45RA and the remaining negative fraction served as the memory subset. Blood was collected by leukapheresis, and PBMCs were isolated by Ficoll-Histopaque density gradient centrifugation and then cryopreserved in liquid nitrogen vapor phase. Analytical flow cytometry was used to check the purity and quantity of each magnetically sorted T cell population. From each sorted fraction, genomic DNA was isolated and quantified by UV absorbance on a Nanodrop 2000c. Points the paper makes about the study in general: Pairwise subsampling indicated that sequencing depth was expected to affect the degree of clonotype sharing among donors. Even with the large sequencing depth, rarefaction of the sorted-subset datasets indicated that sequencing was incomplete. Sharing across a handful of donors was observed for about 4.8% of naive CD4, 3% to 3.5% of naive CD8, around 2.5% of memory CD4, and roughly 0.4% of memory CD8 clonotypes. The small number of donors limited the genetic and exposure-history diversity represented. Estimated clonotype richness was generally larger for naive than for memory subsets. Sampling was restricted to blood, and TCR repertoires in tissues likely differ from the TCR repertoires found in blood. Compared with non-shared clonotypes, clonotypes shared by all four sorted-subset donors had higher generation probabilities.

Its CDR3 holds 10 amino acids, cysteine through phenylalanine. Just the 30-base CDR3 DNA is kept, in frame starting at base 1. V and J are truncated by 9 bases and 2 bases respectively, leaving an intervening sequence of 5 bases. CDR1 MGHDK and CDR2 SYGVNS are derived from the germline V gene. The sequence came from a woman aged 25 to 39 in good health. The sample was naive CD4+ T cells sorted from blood. The cell subset or site label for this specimen denotes: CD45RA+ positively selected. The sequence joins TRBV25-1 to TRBJ2-7; a confident D gene designation cannot be given. The nucleotide sequence reads as follows: TGTGCCAGGGAGACCTACGAGCAGTACTTC. Its product reads: CARETYEQYF.